This T cell receptor (beta chain) derives from a study of T cells after yellow fever vaccination. The overall study: SMART-Seq v4 Ultra Low Input prepared libraries from low-cell fractions.

Study-level points and caveats: At 95% to 98% for CD4 and over 80% for CD8, most primary-vaccination clones showed up again after the booster. The secondary response was weaker, and its peak arrived faster, on day 5 versus 15.

Between the trimmed V and J ends, which lost 3 bases and 5 bases, there was a span of 13 bases. This CDR3 spans 13 amino acids. Germline CDR1 and CDR2: SQVTM and ANQGSEA. A remark on this clonotype: Its target is not known.

Researchers made TCR cDNA using 5'RACE template switching, and this step added a universal primer site and UMIs. TCRdb used MiXCR to reprocess the 5' RACE reads, holding one entry per CDR3 protein. The table has roughly 170,000 distinct CDR3 sequences, about 6% seen once; the top ten hold roughly 3%. The TCR was taken from a man between 18 and 29 years old who received the YFV17D yellow fever vaccine. The specimen comprised CD4+ T cells sorted from PBMCs, sampled on the day of the first yellow fever vaccination. The V and J genes are TRBV29-1 and TRBJ1-1; no clear D. The CDR3 region is CSVDRATETEAFF. The CDR3 DNA sequence: TGCAGCGTTGACCGGGCTACGGAAACTGAAGCTTTCTTT.